This TCR beta chain was found in a study of post-analysis software for immune sequencing data. As for the study in general: Relapsing-remitting, secondary progressive and progressive-relapsing forms of multiple sclerosis all featured among disease courses. Overall study findings and caveats: Patients had higher frequencies than controls of about five TRBV segments, including TRBV5-6, TRBV5-1 and TRBV20-1. The study found significantly lower normalized Chao1 diversity in multiple sclerosis patients than in controls. The F measure placed samples prepared in the same batch into strongly shared clusters.

Germline CDR1 and CDR2: SGHTA and FQGNSA. The CDR3 runs 14 residues. On this clonotype: Its antigen is undetermined. A much larger clone differs from this one at a single base, so this may be a read error.

cDNA libraries for TCR beta contained unique molecular identifiers. When roughly 0.9 to 10 million T cells were used, they gave hundreds of thousands of cDNA molecules. MiXCR was run by TCRdb on the PCR reads, yielding one entry per CDR3 protein. The table lists 380,000 or so distinct CDR3 sequences, less than 40% of them singletons. The sample comprised blood. The chain combines TRBV7-2 with TRBJ2-2; D is perhaps TRBD2 (5 bases). This clonotype was obtained from a girl under 18 with multiple sclerosis. In DNA, the CDR3 is TGTGCCCGCAGCTTAGCGAAGGGCACCGGGGAGCTGTTTTTT. Residues: CARSLAKGTGELFF.